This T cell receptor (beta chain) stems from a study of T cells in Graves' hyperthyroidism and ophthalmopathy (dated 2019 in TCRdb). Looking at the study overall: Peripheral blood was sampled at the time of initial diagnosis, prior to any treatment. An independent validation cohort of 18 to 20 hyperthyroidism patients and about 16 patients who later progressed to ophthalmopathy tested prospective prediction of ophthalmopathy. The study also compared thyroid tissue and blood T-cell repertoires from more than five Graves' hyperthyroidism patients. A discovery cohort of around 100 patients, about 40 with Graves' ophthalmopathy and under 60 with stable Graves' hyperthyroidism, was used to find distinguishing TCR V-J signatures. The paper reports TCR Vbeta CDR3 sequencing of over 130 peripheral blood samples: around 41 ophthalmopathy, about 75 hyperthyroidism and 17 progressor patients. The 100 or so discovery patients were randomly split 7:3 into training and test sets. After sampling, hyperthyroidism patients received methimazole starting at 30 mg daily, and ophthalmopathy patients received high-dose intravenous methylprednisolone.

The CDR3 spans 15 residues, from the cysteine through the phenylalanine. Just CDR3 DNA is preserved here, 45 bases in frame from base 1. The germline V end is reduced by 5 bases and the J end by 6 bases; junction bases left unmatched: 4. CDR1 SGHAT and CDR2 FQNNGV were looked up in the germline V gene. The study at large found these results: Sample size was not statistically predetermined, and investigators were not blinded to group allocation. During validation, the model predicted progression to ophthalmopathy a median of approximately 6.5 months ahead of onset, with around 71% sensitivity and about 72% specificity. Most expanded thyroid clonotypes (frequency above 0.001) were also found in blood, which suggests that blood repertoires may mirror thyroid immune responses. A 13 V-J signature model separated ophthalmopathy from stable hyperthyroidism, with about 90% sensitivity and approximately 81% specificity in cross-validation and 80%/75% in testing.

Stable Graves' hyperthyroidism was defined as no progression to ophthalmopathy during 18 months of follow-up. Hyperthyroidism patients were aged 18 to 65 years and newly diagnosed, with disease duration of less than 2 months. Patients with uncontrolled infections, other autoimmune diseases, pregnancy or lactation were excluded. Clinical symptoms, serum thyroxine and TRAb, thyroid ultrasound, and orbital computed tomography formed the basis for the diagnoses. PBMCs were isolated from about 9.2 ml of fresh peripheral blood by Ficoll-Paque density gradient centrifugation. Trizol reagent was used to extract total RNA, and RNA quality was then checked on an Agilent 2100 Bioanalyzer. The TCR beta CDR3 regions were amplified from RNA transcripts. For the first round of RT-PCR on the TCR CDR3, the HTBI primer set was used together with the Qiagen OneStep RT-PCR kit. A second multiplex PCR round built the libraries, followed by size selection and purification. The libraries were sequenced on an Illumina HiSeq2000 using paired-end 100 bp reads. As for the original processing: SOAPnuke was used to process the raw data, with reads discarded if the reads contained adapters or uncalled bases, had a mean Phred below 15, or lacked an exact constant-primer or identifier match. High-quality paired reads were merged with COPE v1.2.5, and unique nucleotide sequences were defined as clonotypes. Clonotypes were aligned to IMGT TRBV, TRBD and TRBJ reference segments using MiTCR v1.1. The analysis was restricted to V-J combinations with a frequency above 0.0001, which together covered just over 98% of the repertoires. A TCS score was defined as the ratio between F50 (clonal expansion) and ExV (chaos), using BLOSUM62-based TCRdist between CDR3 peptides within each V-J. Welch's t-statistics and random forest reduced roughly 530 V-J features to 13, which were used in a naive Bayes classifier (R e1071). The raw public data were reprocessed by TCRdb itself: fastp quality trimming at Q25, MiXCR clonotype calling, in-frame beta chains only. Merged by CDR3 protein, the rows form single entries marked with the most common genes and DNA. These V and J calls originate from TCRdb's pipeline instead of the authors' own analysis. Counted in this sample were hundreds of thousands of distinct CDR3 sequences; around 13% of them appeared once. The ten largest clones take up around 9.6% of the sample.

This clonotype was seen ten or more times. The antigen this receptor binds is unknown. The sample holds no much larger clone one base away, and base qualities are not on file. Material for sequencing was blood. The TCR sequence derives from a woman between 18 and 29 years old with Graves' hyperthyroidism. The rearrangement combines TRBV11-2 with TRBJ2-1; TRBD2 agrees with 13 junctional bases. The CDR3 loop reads CASSLGTSGTNEQFF. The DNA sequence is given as TGTGCCAGCAGCCTCGGGACTAGCGGGACCAATGAGCAGTTCTTC. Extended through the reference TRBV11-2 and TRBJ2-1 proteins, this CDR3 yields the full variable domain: EAGVAQSPRYKIIEKRQSVAFWCNPISGHATLYWYQQILGQGPKLLIQFQNNGVVDDSQLPKDRFSAERLKGVDSTLKIQPAKLEDSAVYLCASSLGTSGTNEQFFGPGTRLTVL.